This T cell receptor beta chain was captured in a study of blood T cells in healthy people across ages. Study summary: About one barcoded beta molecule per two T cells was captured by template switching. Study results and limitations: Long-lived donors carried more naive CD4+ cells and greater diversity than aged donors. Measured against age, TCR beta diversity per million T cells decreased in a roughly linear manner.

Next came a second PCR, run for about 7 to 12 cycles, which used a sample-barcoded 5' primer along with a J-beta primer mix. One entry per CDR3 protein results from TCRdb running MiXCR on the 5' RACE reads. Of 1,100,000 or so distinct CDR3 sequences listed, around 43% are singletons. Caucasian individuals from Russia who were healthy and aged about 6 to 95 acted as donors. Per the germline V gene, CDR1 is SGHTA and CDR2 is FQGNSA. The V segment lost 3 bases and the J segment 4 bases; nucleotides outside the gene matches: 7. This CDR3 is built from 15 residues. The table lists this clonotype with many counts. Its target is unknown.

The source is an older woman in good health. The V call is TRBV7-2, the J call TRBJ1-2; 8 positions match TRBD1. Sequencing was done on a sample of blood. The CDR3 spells CASSLRQGWPYGYTF. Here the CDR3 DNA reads TGTGCCAGCAGCTTGAGACAGGGGTGGCCCTATGGCTACACCTTC.